A single sample gave rise to the 8 T cell receptor beta chains below, sequenced in a study of blood T cell repertoires in COVID-19. Using immunoSEQ multiplex PCR, the repertoire was profiled, and TCRdb retains in-frame clones only, with some absent. The sample records 300,000 to 350,000 clones, about 91% being singletons. Specimen: peripheral blood. These receptors all come from a woman younger than 45 with COVID-19, enrolled during active disease.

The rearrangement links TRBV7-9 to TRBJ2-5, with 7 positions matching TRBD2. The ends lost 5 bases at V and 4 bases at J; junction bases unmatched: 7. The CDR3 loop spans 14 amino acids. Germline CDR1 is SEHNR and CDR2 is FQNEAQ (reference sequence). CDR3 nucleotides: TGTGCCAGCAGCCGAACCGGGACTACAGAGACCCAGTACTTC. It encodes CASSRTGTTETQYF. The entire variable domain, with the rest obtained from reference TRBV7-9 and TRBJ2-5, is as follows: DTGVSQNPRHKITKRGQNVTFRCDPISEHNRLYWYRQTLGQGPEFLTYFQNEAQLEKSRLLSDRFSAERPKGSFSTLEIQRTEQGDSAMYLCASSRTGTTETQYFGPGTRLLVL.

The chain uses TRBV18 and TRBJ1-1, with D maybe TRBD1 (5 bases). The CDR3 loop spans 16 amino acids. V lost 0 bases and J 3 bases, leaving 14 bases between the germline ends. The V gene's germline CDR1 is KGHSH and CDR2 LQKENI. For the CDR3, the DNA is TGTGCCAGCTCACCACCCTCAGGGCAGGGCGACACTGAAGCTTTCTTT. This sequence encodes CASSPPSGQGDTEAFF.

V and J are TRBV7-3 and TRBJ2-2, with D maybe TRBD2 (6 bases). In germline, CDR1 is SGHTA, CDR2 FQGTGA. The CDR3 totals 16 residues. The V end lost 2 bases, the J end lost 1 base, and 11 bases lay between the germline ends. CDR3 nucleotides: TGTGCCAGCAGCTTATTGGGGACTGGGAACACCGGGGAGCTGTTTTTT. This translates into CASSLLGTGNTGELFF.

This chain connects TRBV27 to TRBJ1-1; 7 positions match TRBD1. From germline, CDR1 is MNHEY and CDR2 SMNVEV (reference sequence). The CDR3 is 12 amino acids. V was clipped by 8 bases and J by 8 bases; unmatched bases: 8. The CDR3, as DNA: TGTGCCAGCGGACACGGACAGGCGGAAGCTTTCTTT. It codes for CASGHGQAEAFF.

The chain joins TRBV3-1 (or the pseudogene TRBV3-2) to TRBJ2-5; TRBD2 might be the D (7 bases). The CDR3 is 14 residues long. Germline V gene sequence: CDR1 LGHDT, CDR2 YNNKEL (reference sequence). V lost 5 bases to trimming and J lost 2 bases, with 12 bases between them. CDR3: CASSGGGAQETQYF. The CDR3 nucleotides read TGTGCCAGCAGCGGTGGGGGGGCTCAAGAGACCCAGTACTTC.

This chain links TRBV21-1 with TRBJ1-5; the table assigns TRBD1, which was not confirmed against the DNA. TRBV21-1 is a known pseudogene. The CDR3 length is 16 residues. CDR3 nucleotides: TGTGCCAGCAGCAAAGAGGACAGGGTCATGAGTCAGCCCCAGCATTTT. Translated, it gives CASSKEDRVMSQPQHF.

The chain uses TRBV5-1 and TRBJ1-3; D unresolved. Germline V lookup: CDR1 SGHRS, CDR2 YFSETQ. The germline V and J ends were trimmed by 4 bases and 3 bases, with 11 bases remaining between them. The CDR3 is 14 residues long. CDR3 region: CASSREGVGNTIYF. CDR3 nucleotides: TGCGCCAGCAGCCGGGAGGGTGTTGGAAACACCATATATTTT.

The chain uses TRBV28 and TRBJ1-4, with D maybe TRBD1 (5 bases). The germline gives CDR1 MDHEN, CDR2 SYDVKM. Trimming removed 3 bases from V and 5 bases from J, with 10 bases in between. The CDR3 totals 14 residues. The CDR3 sequence is CASSFRAGNEKLFF. CDR3 bases: TGTGCCAGCAGTTTTAGGGCAGGGAATGAAAAACTGTTTTTT.